Each of the 21 T cell receptor beta chains below was sequenced from the same sample in a study of CD8+ T cells in alopecia areata. Once RNA had been extracted, it was reverse transcribed into cDNA to act as the sequencing template. Libraries were prepared by immunoSEQ multiplex PCR; TCRdb keeps only in-frame clonotypes and omits some of them. The sample carries under 150,000 clones, less than 50% recorded once. The material sequenced was NKG2D-low CD8+ T cells sorted from blood. The source of these receptors is a human donor with alopecia areata.

The V and J genes are TRBV30 and TRBJ2-4; TRBD1 is a possible D gene (6 bases). This CDR3 has 15 amino acids. V was trimmed by 6 bases and J by 0 bases, leaving 15 bases between them. CDR1 and CDR2 from the germline V gene are GTSNPN and SVGIG (reference sequence). CDR3: CACQDSALAKNIQYF. CDR3 bases: TGTGCCTGCCAGGACAGTGCGCTAGCCAAAAACATTCAGTACTTC.

The CDR3 nucleotides read TGTGCCAGCAGCAACCCCGGGACTAGAATCTATGAGCAGTTCTTC. Its protein product is CASSNPGTRIYEQFF. The chain recombines TRBV11-2 with TRBJ2-1, with 8 positions matching TRBD2. Unmatched junction bases numbered 11, after V lost 5 bases and J lost 8 bases. CDR3 length: 15 residues. Per germline, CDR1 SGHAT and CDR2 FQNNGV.

The V gene is TRBV29-1, the J gene TRBJ2-2; no definite D call. V was trimmed by 3 bases and J by 0 bases, leaving 11 bases between them. Germline-derived CDR1 and CDR2 are SQVTM and ANQGSEA. The CDR3 covers 15 residues. DNA for the CDR3: TGCAGCGTTGAGTCGTCAGACACGAACACCGGGGAGCTGTTTTTT. Encoded protein: CSVESSDTNTGELFF.

The chain employs TRBV25-1 and TRBJ1-4; D might be TRBD1 (5 bases). Germline V gives CDR1 MGHDK, CDR2 SYGVNS. V lost 8 bases to trimming and J lost 7 bases, with 14 bases between them. CDR3 size: 13 residues. The CDR3 sequence: CASGDGSSEKLFF. DNA of the CDR3: TGTGCCAGCGGGGACGGATCCTCTGAAAAACTGTTTTTT.

V gene TRBV5-6 combines with J gene TRBJ2-5; the D gene is possibly TRBD2 (5 bases). Germline values: CDR1 SGHDT, CDR2 YYEEEE. The germline V and J ends were trimmed by 0 bases and 7 bases, with 10 bases remaining between them. The CDR3 covers 13 residues. The CDR3 here is CASSLAGWTTQYF. CDR3 DNA sequence: TGTGCCAGCAGCTTGGCGGGATGGACGACCCAGTACTTC. The full variable domain, in which reference TRBV5-6 and TRBJ2-5 provide the parts outside the CDR3, is DAGVTQSPTHLIKTRGQQVTLRCSPKSGHDTVSWYQQALGQGPQFIFQYYEEEERQRGNFPDRFSGHQFPNYSSELNVNALLLGDSALYLCASSLAGWTTQYFGPGTRLLVL.

This clone occurred a few times. This chain links TRBV28 with TRBJ2-7; D gene unclear. The CDR3 runs to 14 residues. The V gene's germline CDR1 is MDHEN and CDR2 SYDVKM. Trimming took off 7 bases at V and 2 bases at J, with 15 bases between the two ends. CDR3: CASTADTGPYEQYF. In DNA, the CDR3 is TGTGCCAGCACCGCTGACACCGGGCCCTACGAGCAGTACTTC.

The chain employs TRBV2 and TRBJ2-7; the match to TRBD1 covers 9 bases. This CDR3 contains 14 residues. Germline V gene data show CDR1 as SNHLY and CDR2 as FYNNEI. V shed 1 base and J 4 bases; nucleotides not matched to a gene: 2. The chain's CDR3 is CASSEVGQGYEQYF. The DNA for the CDR3 is TGTGCCAGCAGTGAAGTTGGACAGGGGTACGAGCAGTACTTC.

V is TRBV29-1 and J is TRBJ2-7; maybe TRBD1 (6 bases). Per the germline V gene, CDR1 is SQVTM and CDR2 is ANQGSEA. V dropped 7 bases and J dropped 4 bases, with 11 bases sitting between them. There are 11 residues in the CDR3. CDR3 region: CSGRQGYEQYF. The CDR3, as DNA: TGCAGCGGTCGTCAGGGGTACGAGCAGTACTTC.

This sequence joins TRBV29-1 and TRBJ2-7; TRBD1 agrees at 9 bases. V lost 4 bases, J lost 1 base, and 5 bases stayed unmatched. This CDR3 contains 14 residues. Looked up from germline, CDR1 is SQVTM and CDR2 is ANQGSEA. The DNA of the CDR3 is TGCAGCGTTGTAGGGACAGGGTATTCCTACGAGCAGTACTTC. Residues: CSVVGTGYSYEQYF.

V gene TRBV13 combines with J gene TRBJ2-1; D perhaps matches TRBD1 (5 bases). The CDR3 extends over 14 amino acids. The V and J ends lost 6 bases and 3 bases respectively, with 12 bases between them. Germline CDR1 PRHDT, CDR2 FYEKMQ (reference sequence). DNA of the CDR3: TGTGCCAGCAGTATGGGGCAGGGCTACAATGAGCAGTTCTTC. The encoded protein is CASSMGQGYNEQFF.

The V call is TRBV7-6, the J call TRBJ2-1; D remains ambiguous. Germline V CDR1 and CDR2: SGHVS, FNYEAQ. Trimming took 1 base from V and 9 from J, leaving 7 bases between them. CDR3 length equals 12 residues. CDR3 sequence (DNA): TGTGCCAGCAGCTTAGGGGGTGGTGAGCAGTTCTTC. Its translation is CASSLGGGEQFF.

The chain couples TRBV30 to TRBJ2-5, with 7 positions matching TRBD2. This CDR3 has 14 residues. Germline lookup yields CDR1 GTSNPN and CDR2 SVGIG (reference sequence). Trimming removed 1 base from V and 4 bases from J; junction bases left unmatched: 6. The CDR3 region is CAWSETSRLETQYF. In DNA form, the CDR3 reads TGTGCCTGGAGTGAGACTAGCAGATTAGAGACCCAGTACTTC.

This clone was observed a handful of times. This sequence joins TRBV30 and TRBJ2-1; D tentatively reads TRBD1 or TRBD2 (5 bases each). This CDR3 has 14 residues. The ends were cut back, 2 bases at V and 7 bases at J, with 15 bases in the middle. Looked up from germline, CDR1 is GTSNPN and CDR2 is SVGIG (reference sequence). The CDR3 region is CAWSMGDGINEQFF. CDR3 DNA: TGTGCCTGGAGTATGGGGGACGGAATTAATGAGCAGTTCTTC.

The J gene is TRBJ2-4, the V gene TRBV29-1, with 9 nucleotides matching TRBD1. With 7 bases clipped from V and 0 bases from J, the junction kept 4 bases outside the gene matches. CDR3 length equals 14 residues. CDR1 and CDR2 (germline): SQVTM, ANQGSEA. CDR3 bases: TGCAGCGCACAGGGGGCGGTAGCCAAAAACATTCAGTACTTC. Amino acid sequence: CSAQGAVAKNIQYF.

The V call is TRBV5-1, the J call TRBJ2-7, with D perhaps matching TRBD1 (5 bases). The V gene lost 1 base and the J gene lost 0 bases, with 11 bases spanning the gap. Germline lookup yields CDR1 SGHRS and CDR2 YFSETQ. The CDR3 spans 15 residues. CDR3 sequence reads: CASSLLGRPSYEQYF. Written as DNA, the CDR3 is TGCGCCAGCAGCTTGCTGGGGCGCCCCTCCTACGAGCAGTACTTC.

This chain connects TRBV7-9 to TRBJ2-6; 7 bases map to TRBD1. This CDR3 is 15 amino acids long. V was pared by 5 bases and J by 3 bases, with 4 bases of the junction left unmatched. The germline V gene has CDR1 SEHNR and CDR2 FQNEAQ (reference sequence). The CDR3 region is CASSPDRVGANVLTF. The DNA of the CDR3 is TGTGCCAGCAGCCCCGACAGGGTTGGGGCCAACGTCCTGACTTTC.

The chain has TRBV30 and TRBJ2-7; no firm D call. CDR3 size: 11 residues. In germline, CDR1 is GTSNPN, CDR2 SVGIG (reference sequence). V gave up 5 bases and J gave up 1 base, with 6 bases separating them. The CDR3 loop reads CAWAGSYEQYF. The CDR3 nucleotides read TGTGCCTGGGCTGGATCCTACGAGCAGTACTTC.

This clone was counted between two and nine times. The rearrangement uses TRBV29-1 and TRBJ1-2; no definite D call. Germline V CDR1 and CDR2: SQVTM, ANQGSEA. Deletions cut 4 bases from V and 4 bases from J, with 4 bases between. The CDR3 covers 10 residues. The CDR3 spells CSVASYGYTF. The CDR3 bases are TGCAGCGTTGCCAGCTATGGCTACACCTTC.

The chain links TRBV29-1 to TRBJ2-7; 8 bases line up with TRBD1. The CDR3 runs 13 residues. The trim removed 2 bases at V and 7 bases at J, leaving 7 bases unmatched. Germline lookup yields CDR1 SQVTM and CDR2 ANQGSEA. CDR3 loop: CSVEPGQDGEQYF. CDR3 nucleotides: TGCAGCGTTGAACCGGGACAGGACGGGGAGCAGTACTTC.

The chain employs TRBV23-1 and TRBJ2-5, with 8 bases lining up with TRBD2. TRBV23-1 falls under the ORF class, with uncertain function. Germline trimming cut 1 base from V and 4 bases from J; bases unmatched to any gene: 8. The CDR3 is 16 amino acids. The CDR3 region has the DNA TGCGCCAGCAGTCAATTGCGGGGGGCATTAATAGAGACCCAGTACTTC. Its protein product is CASSQLRGALIETQYF.

The table lists this clone with a few counts. The rearrangement links TRBV23-1 to TRBJ2-6; D unresolved. Being an ORF, TRBV23-1 has a function that is uncertain. V lost 7 bases and J 0 bases, leaving 10 bases between the germline ends. The length of the CDR3 is 15 residues. In nucleotides, the CDR3 is TGCGCCAGCACCACCCGGAGCTCTGGGGCCAACGTCCTGACTTTC. Translating it yields CASTTRSSGANVLTF.